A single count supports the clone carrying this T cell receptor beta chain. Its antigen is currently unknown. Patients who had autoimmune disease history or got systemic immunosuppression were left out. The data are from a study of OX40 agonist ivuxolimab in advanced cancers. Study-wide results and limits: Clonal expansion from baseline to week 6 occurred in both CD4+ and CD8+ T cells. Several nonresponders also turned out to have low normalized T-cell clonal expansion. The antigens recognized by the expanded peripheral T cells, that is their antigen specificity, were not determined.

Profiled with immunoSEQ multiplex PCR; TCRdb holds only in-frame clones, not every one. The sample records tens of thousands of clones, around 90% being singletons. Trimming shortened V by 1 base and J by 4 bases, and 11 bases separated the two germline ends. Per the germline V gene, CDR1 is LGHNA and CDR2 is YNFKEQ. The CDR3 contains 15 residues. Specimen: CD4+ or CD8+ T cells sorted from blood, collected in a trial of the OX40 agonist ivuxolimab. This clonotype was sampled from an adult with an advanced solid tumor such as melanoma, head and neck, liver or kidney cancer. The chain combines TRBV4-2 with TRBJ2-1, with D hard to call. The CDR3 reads CASSQGRSEYNEQFF. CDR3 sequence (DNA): TGTGCCAGCAGCCAAGGCAGGAGTGAATACAATGAGCAGTTCTTC.